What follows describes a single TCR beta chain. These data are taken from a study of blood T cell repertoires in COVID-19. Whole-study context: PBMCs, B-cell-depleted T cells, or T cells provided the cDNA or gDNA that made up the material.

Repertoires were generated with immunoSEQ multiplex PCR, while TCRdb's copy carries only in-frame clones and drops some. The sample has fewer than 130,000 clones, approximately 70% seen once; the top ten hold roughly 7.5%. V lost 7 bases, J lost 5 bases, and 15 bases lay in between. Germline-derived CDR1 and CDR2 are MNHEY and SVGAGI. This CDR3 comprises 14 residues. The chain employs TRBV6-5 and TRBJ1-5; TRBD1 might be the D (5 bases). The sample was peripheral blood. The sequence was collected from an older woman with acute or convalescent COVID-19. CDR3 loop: CASTRGGDYQPQHF. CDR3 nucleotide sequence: TGTGCCAGCACCCGGGGGGGGGACTATCAGCCCCAGCATTTT.